The 32 T cell receptor beta chains reported below all come from one sample, sequenced in a study of T cell repertoires in cytomegalovirus infection. In TCRdb, the reads were re-called with MiXCR into one record per CDR3 protein. Of nearly 450,000 distinct CDR3 sequences listed, approximately 31% are singletons. What was sequenced was PBMCs. Every receptor here comes from a human donor in good health (CMV status not recorded). Some clones in this sample may be carry-over from other donors' samples.

This clonotype was counted ten times or more. The chain has TRBV7-8 and TRBJ1-6; D not resolved. The CDR3 contains 17 residues. V was shortened by 0 bases and J by 1 base, with 10 bases between the two germline ends. The germline V gene encodes CDR1 SGHVS and CDR2 FQNEAQ. In nucleotides, the CDR3 is TGTGCCAGCAGCTTAGCCGGGTCCGGATCCTATAATTCACCCCTCCACTTT. Translation gives CASSLAGSGSYNSPLHF.

The rearrangement links TRBV4-1 to TRBJ2-5; D is ambiguous. V lost 2 bases and J lost 4, with 8 bases in between. The CDR3 totals 13 residues. The V gene's germline CDR1 is MGHRA and CDR2 YSYEKL. The CDR3 is CASSQHGVETQYF. The CDR3 DNA follows: TGCGCCAGCAGCCAACATGGGGTAGAGACCCAGTACTTC.

The J gene is TRBJ2-5, the V gene TRBV6-2 or TRBV6-3, with D unclear. The V gene's germline CDR1 is MNHEY and CDR2 SVGEGT. Trimming cost V 5 bases and J 5 bases, with 12 bases left between them. The CDR3 runs to 13 residues. In DNA, the CDR3 is TGTGCCAGCAGTCCCCCGCCCGGGGAGACCCAGTACTTC. This sequence encodes CASSPPPGETQYF.

This clonotype appeared a few times. This chain joins TRBV18 and TRBJ2-7; TRBD2 matches at 7 bases. Germline-derived CDR1 and CDR2 are KGHSH and LQKENI. This CDR3 has 14 amino acids. V shed 5 bases, J shed 2 bases, and the junction held 6 bases outside the gene matches. The CDR3 region has the DNA TGTGCCAGCTCATCCGGGGGGATCCCCTACGAGCAGTACTTC. Translating gives CASSSGGIPYEQYF.

This clonotype was seen a few times. The chain couples TRBV5-6 to TRBJ1-5; D is perhaps TRBD1 (5 bases). Germline CDR1 SGHDT, CDR2 YYEEEE. V was shortened by 0 bases and J by 4 bases, with 14 bases between the two germline ends. CDR3 length: 16 amino acids. CDR3 amino acids: CASSLGRLPGNQPQHF. In DNA, the CDR3 is TGTGCCAGCAGCTTGGGGCGTTTGCCAGGGAATCAGCCCCAGCATTTT.

The chain links TRBV4-1 to TRBJ2-7, with D perhaps being TRBD1 or TRBD2 (5 bases each). Per germline, CDR1 MGHRA and CDR2 YSYEKL. V shed 2 bases and J shed 3 bases, with 23 bases lying between them. This CDR3 contains 18 residues. For the CDR3, the DNA is TGCGCCAGCAGCCAACTCCCAGGCCGGGACGCCATCGTCTACGAGCAGTACTTC. Amino acids: CASSQLPGRDAIVYEQYF.

This clonotype has only a few counts. The J gene is TRBJ2-5, the V gene TRBV27; D gene uncertain. Germline CDR1 is MNHEY and CDR2 is SMNVEV (reference sequence). The length of the CDR3 is 13 residues. Trimming shortened V by 3 bases and J by 2 bases, and 7 bases separated the two germline ends. The CDR3 loop reads CASSFSRQETQYF. DNA for the CDR3: TGTGCCAGCAGTTTTTCCAGACAAGAGACCCAGTACTTC.

This clonotype was recorded at least ten times. DNA of the CDR3: TGTGCCAGCAGTACTAGCGGGGCGGTAGAGACCCAGTACTTC. This codes for CASSTSGAVETQYF. J is TRBJ2-5 and V is TRBV12-3 or TRBV12-4; TRBD2 matches 10 bases. Unmatched junction bases numbered 4, after V lost 5 bases and J lost 4 bases. The CDR3 length is 14 residues.

V and J are TRBV7-6 and TRBJ2-5; D not certain. Trimming removed 3 bases from V and 1 base from J, with 12 bases in between. Germline CDR1 reads SGHVS; CDR2 reads FNYEAQ. The CDR3 runs to 15 residues. The CDR3 protein is CASSFQLGGQETQYF. The CDR3 bases are TGTGCCAGCAGCTTTCAGTTGGGTGGCCAAGAGACCCAGTACTTC. The entire variable domain, with the rest obtained from reference TRBV7-6 and TRBJ2-5, is as follows: GAGVSQSPRYKVTKRGQDVALRCDPISGHVSLYWYRQALGQGPEFLTYFNYEAQQDKSGLPNDRFSAERPEGSISTLTIQRTEQRDSAMYRCASSFQLGGQETQYFGPGTRLLVL.

This clonotype was counted many times. V gene TRBV7-9 combines with J gene TRBJ2-5; either TRBD1 or TRBD2 may supply D (5 bases each). V was trimmed by 4 bases and J by 4 bases, leaving 19 bases between them. The CDR3 is 16 residues long. CDR1 is SEHNR and CDR2 is FQNEAQ in the germline V gene (reference sequence). The CDR3: CASSYSSGAGRETQYF. In DNA, the CDR3 is TGTGCCAGCAGCTACTCCTCCGGGGCAGGGCGAGAGACCCAGTACTTC.

This clonotype was observed many times. J is TRBJ2-5 and V is TRBV7-9; D is undetermined. The CDR3 loop spans 14 amino acids. The germline V and J ends were trimmed by 5 bases and 0 bases, with 10 bases remaining between them. The germline gives CDR1 SEHNR, CDR2 FQNEAQ (reference sequence). The CDR3 coding sequence is TGTGCCAGCAGCCCACAGTACTACCAAGAGACCCAGTACTTC. Its protein is CASSPQYYQETQYF.

V usage is TRBV7-2 and J usage is TRBJ2-5; 7 bases map to TRBD2. The V gene's germline CDR1 is SGHTA and CDR2 FQGNSA. Unmatched junction bases numbered 4, after V lost 4 bases and J lost 2 bases. This CDR3 has 14 amino acids. The CDR3: CASSSFSGQETQYF. Written as DNA, the CDR3 is TGTGCCAGCAGCTCCTTTAGCGGGCAAGAGACCCAGTACTTC. The variable domain in full, completed from reference TRBV7-2 and TRBJ2-5, reads GAGVSQSPSNKVTEKGKDVELRCDPISGHTALYWYRQSLGQGLEFLIYFQGNSAPDKSGLPSDRFSAERTGGSVSTLTIQRTQQEDSAVYLCASSSFSGQETQYFGPGTRLLVL.

This clonotype was recorded many times. The chain joins TRBV7-6 to TRBJ2-3, with unresolved D. The CDR3 has 13 amino acids. Germline V gives CDR1 SGHVS, CDR2 FNYEAQ. V lost 1 base to trimming and J lost 4 bases, with 6 bases between them. The CDR3 DNA reads TGTGCCAGCAGCTTAGAGCTTCCAGATACGCAGTATTTT. Its protein product is CASSLELPDTQYF.

On this clonotype: Sequence at one end of the junction differs from germline and may be a read error. The rearrangement uses TRBV18 and TRBJ1-2, with unresolved D. Germline V CDR1 and CDR2: KGHSH, LQKENI. This CDR3 comprises 11 residues. CDR3 DNA: TGTGCCAGCTCACCACTACCGGGGTACCCCTTC. Translation: CASSPLPGYPF. The full variable domain, rest sourced from reference TRBV18 and TRBJ1-2, is NAGVMQNPRHLVRRRGQEARLRCSPMKGHSHVYWYRQLPEEGLKFMVYLQKENIIDESGMPKERFSAEFPKEGPSILRIQQVVRGDSAAYFCASSPLPGYPFGSGTRLTVV.

This clonotype was picked up a small number of times. This chain connects TRBV7-2 to TRBJ2-2; 11 bases are shared with TRBD2. The germline V gene encodes CDR1 SGHTA and CDR2 FQGNSA. The trim removed 6 bases at V and 1 base at J, leaving 4 bases unmatched. This CDR3 is built from 16 residues. CDR3 residues: CASSSTSGGNTGELFF. The CDR3 bases are TGTGCCAGCAGTTCAACTAGCGGGGGGAACACCGGGGAGCTGTTTTTT.

This clonotype has only a few counts. The chain combines TRBV4-2 with TRBJ2-3; D unclear. The V end lost 0 bases, the J end lost 2 bases, and 9 bases lay between the germline ends. Germline CDR1 and CDR2: LGHNA and YNFKEQ. This CDR3 has 15 residues. DNA of the CDR3: TGTGCCAGCAGCCAAGATTATGGCAACACAGATACGCAGTATTTT. It encodes CASSQDYGNTDTQYF.

The chain uses TRBV4-1 and TRBJ1-2; D is unresolved. The ends were cut back, 0 bases at V and 2 bases at J, with 10 bases in the middle. Germline assignment: CDR1 MGHRA and CDR2 YSYEKL. This CDR3 region has 15 residues. The CDR3 DNA reads TGCGCCAGCAGCCAAGATAAGTGGAACAACTATGGCTACACCTTC. Its protein is CASSQDKWNNYGYTF.

CDR3 region: CASRYHSDRGQTDTQYF. In DNA form, the CDR3 reads TGTGCCAGCAGATACCACTCCGACAGGGGGCAAACAGATACGCAGTATTTT. The chain employs TRBV7-6 and TRBJ2-3, with 10 bases identical to TRBD1. CDR1 is SGHVS and CDR2 is FNYEAQ in the germline V gene. This CDR3 is built from 17 residues. With 6 bases clipped from V and 3 bases from J, the junction kept 12 bases outside the gene matches.

This clonotype came up a few times. The chain is built from TRBV28 and TRBJ2-1, with a weak D call TRBD1 (6 bases). Trimming shortened V by 5 bases and J by 16 bases, and 15 bases separated the two germline ends. Per the germline V gene, CDR1 is MDHEN and CDR2 is SYDVKM. This CDR3 comprises 11 residues. The CDR3 sequence: CASSAQGHRFF. The DNA of the CDR3 is TGTGCCAGCAGTGCTCAGGGACATCGTTTCTTC.

This clonotype was picked up a small number of times. The genes are TRBV6-1 and TRBJ2-1, with TRBD1 identical over 9 bases. Germline values: CDR1 MNHNS, CDR2 SASEGT. V shed 6 bases, J shed 1 base, and the junction held 1 base outside the gene matches. This CDR3 spans 14 amino acids. The CDR3 DNA is TGTGCCAGCAGGGACAGGGGATCCTACAATGAGCAGTTCTTC. Protein product: CASRDRGSYNEQFF.

A single count supports this clonotype. V usage is TRBV4-2 and J usage is TRBJ1-2; D gene uncertain. CDR1 and CDR2 (germline): LGHNA, YNFKEQ. The CDR3 totals 17 residues. Trimming stripped 1 base from V and 4 bases from J, with 19 bases between. CDR3 sequence: CASSQAGTDGVGYGYTF. In DNA, the CDR3 is TGTGCCAGCAGCCAAGCGGGAACAGACGGTGTGGGCTATGGCTACACCTTC.

This clonotype was observed a few times. The chain carries TRBV29-1 and TRBJ1-1; no reliable D call. The CDR3 totals 14 residues. V lost 7 bases and J 0 bases, leaving 15 bases between the germline ends. Germline CDR1 is SQVTM and CDR2 is ANQGSEA. CDR3: CSAWVPDLNTEAFF. CDR3 DNA sequence: TGCAGCGCCTGGGTTCCGGACCTGAACACTGAAGCTTTCTTT.

This rearrangement joins TRBV11-2 to TRBJ2-2; D is possibly TRBD2 (6 bases). Germline assignment: CDR1 SGHAT and CDR2 FQNNGV. CDR3 length: 15 residues. V dropped 4 bases and J dropped 2 bases, with 11 bases sitting between them. The CDR3 region is CASSWGLGNTGELFF. The CDR3 nucleotides read TGTGCCAGCAGCTGGGGACTGGGAAACACCGGGGAGCTGTTTTTT.

This clonotype has only a few counts. The genes are TRBV14 and TRBJ2-5; 8 bases map to TRBD2. The ends lost 3 bases at V and 1 base at J; junction bases unmatched: 4. The CDR3 has 15 amino acids. The germline CDR1 and CDR2 sequences are SGHDN and FVKESK. The CDR3 region has the DNA TGTGCCAGCAGCCATAAGCGGGGGAGCCAAGAGACCCAGTACTTC. Protein sequence: CASSHKRGSQETQYF. Full variable domain (remainder filled in from reference TRBV14 and TRBJ2-5): EAGVTQFPSHSVIEKGQTVTLRCDPISGHDNLYWYRRVMGKEIKFLLHFVKESKQDESGMPNNRFLAERTGGTYSTLKVQPAELEDSGVYFCASSHKRGSQETQYFGPGTRLLVL.

This clonotype was found once. The V and J genes are TRBV6-2 or TRBV6-3 and TRBJ1-2; 8 nucleotides line up with TRBD1. The length of the CDR3 is 18 residues. V gave up 0 bases and J gave up 6 bases; unmatched junction bases: 15. Germline loops: CDR1 MNHEY, CDR2 SVGEGT. CDR3 amino acids: CASSYSMNAIVQGDGYTF. The CDR3 region has the DNA TGTGCCAGCAGTTACTCGATGAACGCAATAGTACAGGGGGATGGCTACACCTTC.

This clonotype was detected ten times or more. The chain has TRBV7-2 and TRBJ2-5; weak D call: TRBD1 (6 bases). V lost 3 bases and J 7 bases, leaving 30 bases between the germline ends. Germline CDR1 and CDR2: SGHTA and FQGNSA. The CDR3 is 19 amino acids. The CDR3 bases are TGTGCCAGCAGCTTCGGCCCTTTAAGCGCTCCAGCAACAGGGTGGACCCAGTACTTC. Its translation is CASSFGPLSAPATGWTQYF.

The rearrangement joins TRBV5-4 to TRBJ2-7; a weak D match, TRBD1 (5 bases). Trimming pared 3 bases from V and 4 bases from J, leaving 11 bases between. This CDR3 comprises 13 residues. The V gene's germline CDR1 is SGHNT and CDR2 YYREEE (reference sequence). The DNA of the CDR3 is TGTGCCAGCAGCTCCAGGGATCGGTACGAGCAGTACTTC. It specifies CASSSRDRYEQYF.

The rearrangement joins TRBV7-9 to TRBJ2-1; D unresolved. Germline CDR1 and CDR2: SEHNR and FQNEAQ (reference sequence). Trimming shortened V by 1 base and J by 7 bases, and 14 bases separated the two germline ends. The CDR3 extends over 15 amino acids. The CDR3 spells CASSLGGLAANEQFF. The DNA for the CDR3 is TGTGCCAGCAGCTTAGGTGGGTTAGCCGCGAATGAGCAGTTCTTC.

This clonotype showed up just a few times. The chain uses TRBV28 and TRBJ2-7, with 7 bases lining up with TRBD1. In germline, CDR1 is MDHEN, CDR2 SYDVKM. Unmatched junction bases numbered 18, after V lost 7 bases and J lost 0 bases. CDR3 length: 18 residues. This chain's CDR3 is CASKTGTELQSGSYEQYF. CDR3 in DNA: TGTGCCAGCAAGACCGGGACAGAGTTGCAAAGTGGCTCCTACGAGCAGTACTTC.

This clonotype was observed many times. This chain uses TRBV7-9 with TRBJ2-3, with D perhaps matching TRBD1 or TRBD2 (7 bases each). Looked up from germline, CDR1 is SEHNR and CDR2 is FQNEAQ (reference sequence). Trimming took off 5 bases at V and 5 bases at J, with 23 bases between the two ends. The length of the CDR3 is 17 residues. As DNA, the CDR3 is TGTGCCAGCAGCGGACAAGGGGGCGGGGGTGGAGGAGATACGCAGTATTTT. The encoded protein is CASSGQGGGGGGDTQYF.

A few counts support this clonotype. This sequence may be a read error, since a much larger clone differs from it by one base. The chain has TRBV7-2 and TRBJ2-1; no reliable D call. The CDR3 consists of 13 residues. Trimming pared 1 base from V and 9 bases from J, leaving 10 bases between. From germline, CDR1 is SGHTA and CDR2 FQGNSA. The CDR3, as DNA: TGTGCCAGCAGCTTAGTAGGTAGCATTGAGCAGTTCTTC. Amino acids: CASSLVGSIEQFF. Using reference TRBV7-2 and TRBJ2-1 for the parts outside the CDR3, the full variable domain is GAGVSQSPSNKVTEKGKDVELRCDPISGHTALYWYRQSLGQGLEFLIYFQGNSAPDKSGLPSDRFSAERTGGSVSTLTIQRTQQEDSAVYLCASSLVGSIEQFFGPGTRLTVL.

This clonotype has a handful of counts. The chain links TRBV7-3 to TRBJ2-7; 7 bases are a match to TRBD2. The CDR3 has 19 amino acids. Per germline, CDR1 SGHTA and CDR2 FQGTGA. After removal of 2 bases from V and 1 base from J, the junction contained 17 bases not matched to a gene. The CDR3 loop reads CASSLYPQVEGGKSYEQYF. CDR3 DNA: TGTGCCAGCAGCTTATATCCCCAGGTCGAGGGAGGGAAATCCTACGAGCAGTACTTC.